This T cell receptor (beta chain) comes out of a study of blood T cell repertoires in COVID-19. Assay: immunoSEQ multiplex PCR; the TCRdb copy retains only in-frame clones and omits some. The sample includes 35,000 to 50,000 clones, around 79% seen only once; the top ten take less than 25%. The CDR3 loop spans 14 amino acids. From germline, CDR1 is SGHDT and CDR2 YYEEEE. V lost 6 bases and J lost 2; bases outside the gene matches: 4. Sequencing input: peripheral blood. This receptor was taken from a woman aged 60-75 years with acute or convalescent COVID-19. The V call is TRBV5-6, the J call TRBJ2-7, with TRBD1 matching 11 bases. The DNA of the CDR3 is TGTGCCAGCAAGGGACAGGGGGGGACCTACGAGCAGTACTTC. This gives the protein CASKGQGGTYEQYF.